The 15 T cell receptor beta chains below all came from one sample that was sequenced in a study of T cell responses to AZD1222 COVID-19 vaccine. Using immunoSEQ multiplex PCR, the repertoire was profiled, and TCRdb retains in-frame clones only, with some absent. Of over 150,000 clones listed, about nine tenths are singletons. Sequencing used peripheral blood, obtained on day 0 of AZD1222 vaccination. These receptors all stem from an adult in good health.

The V call is TRBV19, the J call TRBJ1-4; possible D gene TRBD1, 5 bases. The V and J ends lost 5 bases and 7 bases respectively, with 14 bases between them. There are 14 residues in the CDR3. The germline V gene has CDR1 LNHDA and CDR2 SQIVND (reference sequence). The CDR3 bases are TGTGCCAGTAGTCCCGGCAGGGCGGTTGAAAAACTGTTTTTT. Its protein is CASSPGRAVEKLFF.

The CDR3 here is CASSVAGTGANVLTF. In DNA, the CDR3 is TGTGCCAGCAGCGTAGCAGGGACTGGGGCCAACGTCCTGACTTTC. V is TRBV9 and J is TRBJ2-6; D is perhaps TRBD1 (5 bases). This CDR3 has 15 residues. The germline gives CDR1 SGDLS, CDR2 YYNGEE. Trimming took off 0 bases at V and 2 bases at J, with 6 bases between the two ends. Drawing the rest from reference TRBV9 and TRBJ2-6, the complete variable domain is DSGVTQTPKHLITATGQRVTLRCSPRSGDLSVYWYQQSLDQGLQFLIQYYNGEERAKGNILERFSAQQFPDLHSELNLSSLELGDSALYFCASSVAGTGANVLTFGAGSRLTVL.

This clone was observed a handful of times. The chain recombines TRBV29-1 with TRBJ1-2; D perhaps matches TRBD1 (5 bases). Trimming left V 1 base short and J 7 bases short, with 16 bases between. The CDR3 runs to 14 residues. The germline V gene encodes CDR1 SQVTM and CDR2 ANQGSEA. The CDR3 DNA reads as TGCAGCGTTGAAGTCGGGCTACGGGGCGGTGGCTACACCTTC. Translation gives CSVEVGLRGGGYTF.

The sample holds a few counts of this clone. The chain employs TRBV2 and TRBJ2-7; D call uncertain. CDR1 and CDR2 (germline): SNHLY, FYNNEI. CDR3 length: 10 amino acids. Trimming took off 4 bases at V and 4 bases at J, with 2 bases between the two ends. The CDR3 region has the DNA TGTGCCAGCAGTGTGTACGAGCAGTACTTC. This codes for CASSVYEQYF.

The chain links TRBV2 to TRBJ1-5; D remains unclear. V shed 4 bases and J shed 10 bases, with 11 bases lying between them. The CDR3 loop spans 12 amino acids. Germline assignment: CDR1 SNHLY and CDR2 FYNNEI. The CDR3: CASSGEVRPQHF. CDR3 bases: TGTGCCAGCAGTGGAGAAGTCAGACCCCAGCATTTT.

This clone was observed a few times. Other nucleotide sequences in the sample specify the same CDR3. The V gene is TRBV5-1, the J gene TRBJ2-7; weak D call: TRBD1 (6 bases). V was shortened by 0 bases and J by 2 bases, with 6 bases between the two germline ends. The CDR3 is 13 residues long. Per germline, CDR1 SGHRS and CDR2 YFSETQ. The CDR3 nucleotides are TGCGCCAGCAGCTTGGACAGGGCCTACGAGCAGTACTTC. It is translated as CASSLDRAYEQYF.

The rearrangement links TRBV9 to TRBJ1-5; possibly TRBD1 for D (5 bases). The CDR3 has 16 residues. Trimming removed 4 bases from V and 4 bases from J, with 18 bases in between. The germline gives CDR1 SGDLS, CDR2 YYNGEE. The DNA for the CDR3 is TGTGCCAGCAGCCCTGGTATCCAGGGAGGTAATCAGCCCCAGCATTTT. Translated: CASSPGIQGGNQPQHF.

The V call is TRBV9, the J call TRBJ1-6; D unresolved. Germline V CDR1 and CDR2: SGDLS, YYNGEE. Trimming removed 4 bases from V and 0 bases from J, with 14 bases in between. The CDR3 covers 17 residues. CDR3 sequence: CASSIGPQSSYNSPLHF. The CDR3 bases are TGTGCCAGCAGCATCGGGCCTCAAAGCTCCTATAATTCACCCCTCCACTTT.

The rearrangement joins TRBV6-5 to TRBJ2-3, with TRBD2 matching over 10 bases. Germline V gene lookup returns CDR1 MNHEY and CDR2 SVGAGI. The CDR3 has 14 residues. Trimming removed 6 bases from V and 1 base from J; junction bases left unmatched: 1. The CDR3 region is CASRGLAGTDTQYF. The CDR3 nucleotides are TGTGCCAGCAGAGGACTAGCGGGCACAGATACGCAGTATTTT.

This chain connects TRBV11-2 to TRBJ1-4; D not certain. Germline V gene sequence: CDR1 SGHAT, CDR2 FQNNGV. With 0 bases removed from V and 8 bases from J, the gap between germline ends came to 13 bases. The CDR3 has 15 residues. The CDR3 region has the DNA TGTGCCAGCAGCTTAGAGACCCGGGCACGGGAAAAACTGTTTTTT. It codes for CASSLETRAREKLFF.

V usage is TRBV19 and J usage is TRBJ2-1, with D possibly TRBD1 on 5 matching bases. V shed 5 bases and J shed 7 bases, with 12 bases lying between them. The CDR3 is made up of 13 amino acids. Looked up from germline, CDR1 is LNHDA and CDR2 is SQIVND (reference sequence). In DNA, the CDR3 is TGTGCCAGTAGTCCTGACAGCCATAATGAGCAGTTCTTC. This encodes CASSPDSHNEQFF.

This chain uses TRBV7-2 with TRBJ2-7; TRBD1 matches at 10 bases. The V gene's germline CDR1 is SGHTA and CDR2 FQGNSA. V gave up 1 base and J gave up 3 bases; unmatched junction bases: 0. The CDR3 loop spans 14 amino acids. The CDR3 loop is CASSLGDRGYEQYF. The CDR3, as DNA: TGTGCCAGCAGCTTAGGGGACAGGGGCTACGAGCAGTACTTC.

The J gene is TRBJ1-1, the V gene TRBV30, with 7 bases that match TRBD1. J was trimmed by 0 bases and V by 1 base; bases with no gene match: 5. CDR1 is GTSNPN, CDR2 SVGIG, per germline (reference sequence). The CDR3 is 15 residues long. CDR3: CAWSEGDRVNTEAFF. In DNA form, the CDR3 reads TGTGCCTGGAGTGAGGGTGACAGGGTGAACACTGAAGCTTTCTTT.

This clone has just a few counts. The chain links TRBV4-2 to TRBJ2-7, with TRBD2 as a possible D gene (6 bases). The CDR3 spans 16 residues. Trimming took 4 bases from V and 2 from J, leaving 18 bases between them. Germline lookup yields CDR1 LGHNA and CDR2 YNFKEQ. The CDR3 region has the DNA TGTGCCAGCAGCCGGGGGGTCTCTGGGCAGACCTACGAGCAGTACTTC. It codes for CASSRGVSGQTYEQYF.

The chain combines TRBV6-5 with TRBJ1-5; no definite D call. The germline CDR1 and CDR2 sequences are MNHEY and SVGAGI. The CDR3 length is 14 residues. The V and J ends lost 0 bases and 7 bases respectively, with 10 bases between them. This CDR3 reads CASSYSRVGQPQHF. As DNA, the CDR3 is TGTGCCAGCAGTTACTCGAGGGTAGGGCAGCCCCAGCATTTT.